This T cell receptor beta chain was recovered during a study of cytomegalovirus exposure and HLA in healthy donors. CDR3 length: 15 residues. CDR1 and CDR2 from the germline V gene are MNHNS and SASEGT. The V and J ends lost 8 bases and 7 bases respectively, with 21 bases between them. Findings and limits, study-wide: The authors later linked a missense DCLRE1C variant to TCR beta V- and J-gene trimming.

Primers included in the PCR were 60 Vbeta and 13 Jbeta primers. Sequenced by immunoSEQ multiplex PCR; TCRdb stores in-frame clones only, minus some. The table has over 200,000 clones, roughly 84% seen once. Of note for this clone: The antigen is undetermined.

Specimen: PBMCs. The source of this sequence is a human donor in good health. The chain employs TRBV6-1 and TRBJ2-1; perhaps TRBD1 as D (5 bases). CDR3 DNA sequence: TGTGCCAGCGTGATCCCGCGGCAGGGTAGGAATGAGCAGTTCTTC. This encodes CASVIPRQGRNEQFF.